Listed here is a single T cell receptor (beta chain). A single record per CDR3 protein comes from TCRdb applying MiXCR to the PCR reads. In the table there are some 10,000 distinct CDR3 sequences, 27% of which are singletons. The record originates from a study of immune characterization of retroperitoneal liposarcoma. V was cut by 5 bases and J by 5 bases, with 15 bases left in between. This CDR3 spans 15 amino acids. The germline V gene encodes CDR1 MNHNY and CDR2 SVGAGI (reference sequence). The sequenced sample consisted of tumor tissue. The V and J genes are TRBV6-6 and TRBJ2-2; D tentatively reads TRBD1 or TRBD2 (7 bases each). The TCR originated in a female donor with retroperitoneal liposarcoma. The CDR3, as DNA: TGTGCCAGCAGTGCCGGGGAGGGGGCGACCGGGGAGCTGTTTTTT. It codes for CASSAGEGATGELFF.